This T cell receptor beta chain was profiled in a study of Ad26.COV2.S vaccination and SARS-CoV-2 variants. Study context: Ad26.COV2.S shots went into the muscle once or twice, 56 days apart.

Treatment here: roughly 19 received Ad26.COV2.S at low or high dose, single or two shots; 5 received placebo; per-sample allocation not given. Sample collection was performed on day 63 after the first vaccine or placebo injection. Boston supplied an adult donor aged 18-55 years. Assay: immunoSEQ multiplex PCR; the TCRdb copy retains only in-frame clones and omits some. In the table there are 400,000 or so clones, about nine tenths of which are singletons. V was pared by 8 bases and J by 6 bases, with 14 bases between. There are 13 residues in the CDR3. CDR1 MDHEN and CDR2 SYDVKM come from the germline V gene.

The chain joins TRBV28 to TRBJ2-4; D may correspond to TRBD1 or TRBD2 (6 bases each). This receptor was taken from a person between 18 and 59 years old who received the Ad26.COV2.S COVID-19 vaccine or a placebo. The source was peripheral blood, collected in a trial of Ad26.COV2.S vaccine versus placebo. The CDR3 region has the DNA TGTGCCAGCCGGGGGCCCCCCACAAACATTCAGTACTTC. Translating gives CASRGPPTNIQYF.